The source of this T cell receptor beta chain is a study of post-analysis software for immune sequencing data. Study-wide background: Secondary progressive, relapsing-remitting and progressive-relapsing multiple sclerosis were among the included disease courses. Findings and caveats of the study: Comparison of patients with controls showed four or five TRBV segments more frequent in patients, TRBV5-6, TRBV5-1 and TRBV20-1 among them.

V lost 2 bases and J 3 bases, leaving 12 bases between the germline ends. This CDR3 comprises 15 residues. On this clonotype: Its antigen is as yet unknown.

Tagging with unique molecular identifiers was a feature of the TCR beta cDNA libraries. TCRdb redid the calling of the PCR reads with MiXCR, one entry per CDR3 protein. The sample yields about 560,000 distinct CDR3 sequences, 44% seen once. This chain joins TRBV12-3 or TRBV12-4 and TRBJ2-3; no firm D call. Sequencing was performed on blood. The receptor's source is a girl aged 5 to 17 with multiple sclerosis. The CDR3 DNA is TGTGCCAGCAGTTTATATTTGGGATCGACAGATACGCAGTATTTT. It encodes CASSLYLGSTDTQYF.